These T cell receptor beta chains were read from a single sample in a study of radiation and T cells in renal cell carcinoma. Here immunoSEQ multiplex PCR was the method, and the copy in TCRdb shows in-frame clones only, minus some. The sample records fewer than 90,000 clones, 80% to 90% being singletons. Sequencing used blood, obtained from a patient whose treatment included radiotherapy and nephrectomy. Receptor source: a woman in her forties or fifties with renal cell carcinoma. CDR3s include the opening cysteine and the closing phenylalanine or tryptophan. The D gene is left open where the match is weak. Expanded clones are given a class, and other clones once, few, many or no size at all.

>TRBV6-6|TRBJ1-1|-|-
TGTGCCAGCAGTTACTCGGGACACCTTAACACTGAAGCTTTCTTT
CASSYSGHLNTEAFF
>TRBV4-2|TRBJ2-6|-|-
TGTGCCAGCAGCCGAGAATATAGCTCTGGGGCCAACGTCCTGACTTTC
CASSREYSSGANVLTF
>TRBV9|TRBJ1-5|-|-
TGTGCCAGCAGCTCAACAGGCGGCCCGCAGCCCCAGCATTTT
CASSSTGGPQPQHF
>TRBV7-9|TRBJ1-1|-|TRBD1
TGTGCCAGCAGCCAGGCCTTGGGACAGATAAGTGAAGCTTTCTTT
CASSQALGQISEAFF
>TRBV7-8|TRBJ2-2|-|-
TGTGCCAGCAGCTTGCAATACACCGGGGAGCTGTTTTTT
CASSLQYTGELFF
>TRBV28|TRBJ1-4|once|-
TGTGCCAGCATCGGAGGGGGGATAGGGGAAAAACTGTTTTTT
CASIGGGIGEKLFF
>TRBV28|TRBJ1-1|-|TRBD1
TGTGCCAGCATCAGACAGGGTCGGGACACTGAAGCTTTCTTT
CASIRQGRDTEAFF
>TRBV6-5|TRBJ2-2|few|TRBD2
TGTGCCACAGGACTAGCGGGGAGGGCCGGGGAGCTGTTTTTT
CATGLAGRAGELFF
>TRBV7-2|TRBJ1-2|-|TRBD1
TGTGCCAGCGGCCGGGACAGGGCTCCCCGGGGCGGCTACACCTTC
CASGRDRAPRGGYTF
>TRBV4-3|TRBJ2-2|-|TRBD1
TGCGCCAGCAGTTGGGACAGGGAAACCGGGGAGCTGTTTTTT
CASSWDRETGELFF
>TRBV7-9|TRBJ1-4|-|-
-
CASILGGTGNAKLFF
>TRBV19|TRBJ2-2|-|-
TGTGCCAGTAGTCGTCGACGGAGAACCGGGGAGCTGTTTTTT
CASSRRRRTGELFF
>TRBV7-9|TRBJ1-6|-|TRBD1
TGTGCCAGCAGCGAAACAGGGGGCTATAATTCACCCCTCCACTTT
CASSETGGYNSPLHF
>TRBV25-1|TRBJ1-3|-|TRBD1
TGTGCCAGCAGCTGGAGGGACAGGGGAAAAGGGGGAAACACCATATATTTT
CASSWRDRGKGGNTIYF
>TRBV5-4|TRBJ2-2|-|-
TGTGCCAGCAGCCAAGAGTATCGCCTCACCGGGGAGCTGTTTTTT
CASSQEYRLTGELFF
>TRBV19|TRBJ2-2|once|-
TGTGCCAGTAGTGCCGAATCTAGTTTCGGGGAGCTGTTTTTT
CASSAESSFGELFF
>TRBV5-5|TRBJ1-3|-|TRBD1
TGTGCCAGCAGCTCGGCTCCCGGGACAGGGGCCTCAGGAAACACCATATATTTT
CASSSAPGTGASGNTIYF
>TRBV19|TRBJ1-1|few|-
TGTGCCAGTAGTAGATCGTGGGGCTCCATGAACACTGAAGCTTTCTTT
CASSRSWGSMNTEAFF
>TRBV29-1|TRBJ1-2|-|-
TGCAGCGTCGAACCAGGGGATAACTATGGCTACACCTTC
CSVEPGDNYGYTF
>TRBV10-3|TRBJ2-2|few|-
TGTGCCATCAGATGGCAGGGGTCGAACACCGGGGAGCTGTTTTTT
CAIRWQGSNTGELFF
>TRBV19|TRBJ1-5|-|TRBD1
TGTGCCAGTAGTATCTACAGGGGAGTCGAGCAGCCCCAGCATTTT
CASSIYRGVEQPQHF
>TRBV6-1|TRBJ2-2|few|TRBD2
TGTGCCAGCAGTCAAGGACTAGCGGGCATCGACACCGGGGAGCTGTTTTTT
CASSQGLAGIDTGELFF
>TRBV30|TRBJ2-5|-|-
TGTGCTCGCAGCGAGGGGTTGGAGACCCAGTACTTC
CARSEGLETQYF
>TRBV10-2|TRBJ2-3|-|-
TGCGCCAGCAGTCGTATGGGGGTATTCACAGATACGCAGTATTTT
CASSRMGVFTDTQYF
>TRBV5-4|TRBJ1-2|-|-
TGTGCCAGCAGCTCCAACAGTGGAACCGACTATGGCTACACCTTC
CASSSNSGTDYGYTF
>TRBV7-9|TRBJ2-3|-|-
TGTGCCAGCAGCTTCCGGTCAGATACGCAGTATTTT
CASSFRSDTQYF
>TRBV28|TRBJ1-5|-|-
TGTGCCAGCACCAGACTGGGGGGGGTAATGGGCAATCAGCCCCAGCATTTT
CASTRLGGVMGNQPQHF
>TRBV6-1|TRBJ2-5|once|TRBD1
TGTGCCAGCAGTGAACACAGGGGGCTAGAGACCCAGTACTTC
CASSEHRGLETQYF
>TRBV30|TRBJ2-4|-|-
TGTGCCTGGAGTGTACTGGGGGGACTAGCCAAAAACATTCAGTACTTC
CAWSVLGGLAKNIQYF
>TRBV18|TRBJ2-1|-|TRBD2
TGTGCCAGCTCACCATCCCTAGGACTAGCGGGGGATGAGCAGTTCTTC
CASSPSLGLAGDEQFF
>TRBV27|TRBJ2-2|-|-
TGTGCCAGCAGTTTCCCCCCCGGGGAGCTGTTTTTT
CASSFPPGELFF
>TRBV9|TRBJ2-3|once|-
TGTGCCAGCAGCGGGGGCGGTGCAGATACGCAGTATTTT
CASSGGGADTQYF
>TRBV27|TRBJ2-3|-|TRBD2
TGTGCCAGCAGTGGAGGGACTAGTTGGGGAGTCACAGATACGCAGTATTTT
CASSGGTSWGVTDTQYF
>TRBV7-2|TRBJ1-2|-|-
TGTGCCAGCAGCTTAGGCGGCCCGAACTATGGCTACACCTTC
CASSLGGPNYGYTF
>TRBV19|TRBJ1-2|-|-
TGTGCCAGTAGTATTTCGGTGGCGGACAGCCGCATCTTGGGCTACACCTTC
CASSISVADSRILGYTF
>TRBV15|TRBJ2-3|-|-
TGTGCCACCAGCAGAGACCCCAAAGGATCCACAGATACGCAGTATTTT
CATSRDPKGSTDTQYF
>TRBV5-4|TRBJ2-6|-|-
TGTGCCAGCAGGAGACTGACCCCCGGGGCCAACGTCCTGACTTTC
CASRRLTPGANVLTF
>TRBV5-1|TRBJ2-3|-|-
TGCGCCAGCAGCTTGCAAGGGGGGGTAGGTGCAGATACGCAGTATTTT
CASSLQGGVGADTQYF
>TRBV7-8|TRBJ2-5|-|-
TGTGCCAGCAGCTTAGGTTCGGAAGAGACCCAGTACTTC
CASSLGSEETQYF
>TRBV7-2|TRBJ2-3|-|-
TGTGCCAGCAGCCGCCCCCCGGTATATACGCAGTATTTT
CASSRPPVYTQYF
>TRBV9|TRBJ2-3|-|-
TGTGCCAGCAGCACACACCTGACGCAGTATTTT
CASSTHLTQYF
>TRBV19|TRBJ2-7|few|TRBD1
TGTGCCAGTAGTATTACGGGACAGTCCTACGAGCAGTACTTC
CASSITGQSYEQYF
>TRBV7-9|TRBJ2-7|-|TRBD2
TGTGCCAGCAGCTTGGGGGTAGCGGGAGGGTACGAGCAGTACTTC
CASSLGVAGGYEQYF
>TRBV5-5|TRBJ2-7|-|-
TGTGCCAGCAGCTATTATGCGGGGAGCTCCTACGAGCAGTACTTC
CASSYYAGSSYEQYF
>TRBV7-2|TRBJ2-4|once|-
TGTGCCAGCAGCCGGCTAGCCAAAAACATTCAGTACTTC
CASSRLAKNIQYF
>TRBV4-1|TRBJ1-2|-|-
TGCGCCAGCAGCCAAGAATTTGTGGGGGTCGGCTACACCTTC
CASSQEFVGVGYTF
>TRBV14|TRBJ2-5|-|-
TGTGCCAGCAGCCCTACACGAGAGACCCAGTACTTC
CASSPTRETQYF